This TCR beta chain was profiled in a study of T cells in Graves' hyperthyroidism and ophthalmopathy (dated by TCRdb to between 2017 and 2020). Turning to the overall study: TCR V-J signatures able to tell the groups apart were searched for in a discovery cohort of approximately 95 patients, of whom around 42 had Graves' ophthalmopathy and roughly 58 had stable Graves' hyperthyroidism. Prospective prediction of ophthalmopathy was tested in an independent validation cohort of approximately 18 hyperthyroidism patients and 15 to 17 patients who later progressed to ophthalmopathy. For training and testing, the 100 patients in the discovery cohort were randomly divided in a 7:3 ratio. In addition, the study compared T-cell repertoires in thyroid tissue and in blood from a handful of Graves' hyperthyroidism patients. After blood sampling, hyperthyroidism patients were treated with methimazole at a starting dose of 30 mg daily, and ophthalmopathy patients were treated with high-dose intravenous methylprednisolone. TCR Vbeta CDR3 sequencing of fewer than 150 peripheral blood samples (over 40 ophthalmopathy, around 80 hyperthyroidism and roughly 17 progressor patients) is reported in the paper. Broad study findings and their caveats: In validation, the model predicted progression to ophthalmopathy a median of about 6.5 months before onset, with roughly 71% sensitivity and 72.22% specificity. Most expanded thyroid clonotypes (frequency above 0.001) were also detected in blood, a finding suggesting that blood repertoires may reflect thyroid immune responses. In cross-validation, a model built on a 13 V-J signature told ophthalmopathy apart from stable hyperthyroidism with about 90% sensitivity and about 81% specificity, and in testing the same model reached 80%/75%. Sample size was not statistically predetermined, and investigators were not blinded to group allocation.

Amplification of TCR beta CDR3 regions was carried out from RNA transcripts. A first-round RT-PCR of the TCR CDR3 used the HTBI primer set with the Qiagen OneStep RT-PCR kit. A second multiplex PCR round built the libraries, followed by size selection and purification. Sequencing of the libraries was done on an Illumina HiSeq2000 using paired-end 100 bp reads. As for the authors' bioinformatics: SOAPnuke was used to process the raw data, throwing out any read that contained adapters or uncalled bases, had a mean Phred below 15, or lacked an exact constant-primer or identifier match. High-quality paired reads were merged with COPE v1.2.5, and unique nucleotide sequences were defined as clonotypes. Clonotypes were aligned to IMGT TRBV, TRBD and TRBJ reference segments using MiTCR v1.1. The analysis included only V-J combinations with a frequency above 0.0001, which together covered 98% to 99.2% of the repertoires. A TCS score was defined as the ratio of F50 (clonal expansion) to E x V (chaos), with BLOSUM62-based TCRdist applied between CDR3 peptides within each V-J. Welch's t-statistics and random forest reduced several hundred V-J features to roughly 13, which were used in a naive Bayes classifier (R e1071). The Morisita-Horn index was used to measure how similar the thyroid and blood repertoires were. TCRdb took the public reads, trimmed them with fastp at Q25, ran MiXCR for clone calling and kept in-frame beta chains. Rows are combined by CDR3 protein, so each entry shows the most common genes and DNA. The V and J calls were not made by the authors but by TCRdb's processing. This sample gives about 570,000 distinct CDR3 sequences in total; under 60% of them show up just once. Over 15% of the sample lies in the top ten.

On this clonotype: There is no known antigen for this receptor. No much larger clonotype is one base removed from it; base qualities were not supplied.

The study excluded patients with uncontrolled infections, other autoimmune diseases, pregnancy or lactation. Diagnoses were based on clinical symptoms, serum thyroxine and TRAb, thyroid ultrasound and orbital computed tomography. Trizol reagent was used to extract total RNA, and RNA quality was then checked on an Agilent 2100 Bioanalyzer. Inclusive of the bounding cysteine and phenylalanine, the CDR3 is 15 residues long. The DNA shown is the 45-base CDR3, in frame from base 1. CDR1 is given as SGHVS and CDR2 as FQNEAQ, both from the germline V gene. Germline trimming: 6 bases from V, 6 bases from J; junction bases outside gene matches: 8.

This clonotype was obtained from an adult woman with Graves' disease, either hyperthyroidism or ophthalmopathy (not recorded which). In this chain, TRBV7-8 is recombined with TRBJ2-2, with 9 central nucleotides matching TRBD2. The sample consisted of peripheral blood or thyroid tissue (not recorded which). Here is the DNA: TGTGCCAGCAGTTCGGCGGGGGGGCAGGCCGGGGAGCTGTTTTTT. This gives the protein CASSSAGGQAGELFF.